Listed below are T cell receptor beta chains from one sample, sequenced in a study of T cells after posttransplantation cyclophosphamide. The method was immunoSEQ multiplex PCR; TCRdb's version includes in-frame clones alone and lacks a portion of them. The specimen has roughly 7,700 clones, none found just once. This sample comprised PBMCs, obtained 94 days after allogeneic stem cell transplant with posttransplant cyclophosphamide. Source of these receptors: a female patient between 55 and 75 years old who received an allogeneic stem cell transplant from an unrelated donor, was CMV-positive, and had acute GVHD only. Some T cells may be provided by the graft donor. Both conserved end residues are part of each CDR3. D genes are given only for firm matches. Clone size is not always given. Where it is, it says once, few, many or a class for expanded clones.

size,J,D,V,DNA,CDR3
many,TRBJ2-1,.,TRBV2,TGTGCCAGCAGAATGGCTGTCGATGAGCAGTTCTTC,CASRMAVDEQFF
many,TRBJ2-7,TRBD1,TRBV7-2,TGTGCCAGCAGCTTAGATGGGGACAGGGGAAGCGAGCAGTACTTC,CASSLDGDRGSEQYF
many,TRBJ2-1,TRBD1,TRBV29-1,TGCAGCGGGAGAGACAGGGCCGCCCACAATGAGCAGTTCTTC,CSGRDRAAHNEQFF
many,TRBJ2-7,.,TRBV28,TGTGCCAGCAGTGAAACAGGGACGAAACTTTACTACGAGCAGTACTTC,CASSETGTKLYYEQYF
many,TRBJ2-5,.,TRBV24-1,TGTGCCACCAGCCCCCGGGCAGGGGAAGGGGAGACCCAGTACTTC,CATSPRAGEGETQYF
many,TRBJ1-1,TRBD1,TRBV4-2,TGTGCCAGCAGCCAGACAGGGCCCACTGAAGCTTTCTTT,CASSQTGPTEAFF
medium-sized,TRBJ1-1,TRBD1,TRBV10-3,TGTGCCATCACCTCGGACAGGCGGTACACTGAAGCTTTCTTT,CAITSDRRYTEAFF
many,TRBJ1-2,.,TRBV27,TGTGCCAGCAGGCAGACAGGAAACTATGGCTACACCTTC,CASRQTGNYGYTF
many,TRBJ1-1,.,TRBV29-1,TGCAGCACAAGTGATCGACGGGGGGAAGCTTTCTTT,CSTSDRRGEAFF
.,TRBJ2-7,.,TRBV6-5,TGTGCCAGCACTCACCGCGGCAGAGTTGCGTACGAGCAGTACTTC,CASTHRGRVAYEQYF
many,TRBJ1-2,TRBD1,TRBV4-1,TGCGCCAGCAGCCCGCTCTGGGGCAGGGGGGATGGCTACACCTTC,CASSPLWGRGDGYTF
medium-sized,TRBJ2-7,.,TRBV2,TGTGCCAGCAGTTCCGGACTACAACCGACGCGGCAGTACTTC,CASSSGLQPTRQYF
many,TRBJ2-7,TRBD1,TRBV18,TGTGCCAGCTCACCGGGACAGGAATCCTACGAGCAGTACTTC,CASSPGQESYEQYF
many,TRBJ1-4,TRBD1,TRBV28,TGTGCCAGCAGTCCGACGGGACAGGAGAATGAAAAACTGTTTTTT,CASSPTGQENEKLFF
many,TRBJ1-1,.,TRBV6-4,TGTGCCAGCAGTGAGGACATTAACACTGAAGCTTTCTTT,CASSEDINTEAFF
many,TRBJ2-1,TRBD2,TRBV6-5,TGTGCCAGCAGAGAACTAGCGGGTTTCAATGAGCAGTTCTTC,CASRELAGFNEQFF
many,TRBJ2-7,TRBD2,TRBV6-2/TRBV6-3,TGTGCCAGCAGTTACTCGCTAGCGGCCTACGAGCAGTACTTC,CASSYSLAAYEQYF
many,TRBJ1-5,.,TRBV11-2,TGTGCCAGCAGCTTAGGGGCAGGGTATCAGCCCCAGCATTTT,CASSLGAGYQPQHF
many,TRBJ2-1,.,TRBV5-4,TGTGCCAGCAGCTTGGATCTGACTAGTTATGAGCAGTTCTTC,CASSLDLTSYEQFF
medium-sized,TRBJ1-4,.,TRBV2,TGTGCCAGCAGTCAGGACAGCGGTAATGAAAAACTGTTTTTT,CASSQDSGNEKLFF
many,TRBJ1-5,.,TRBV5-1,TGCGCCAGCAGCTTGGCCGGGGGTAGTCAGCCCCAGCATTTT,CASSLAGGSQPQHF
.,TRBJ2-2,TRBD2,TRBV12-3/TRBV12-4,TGTGCCAGCAGAAAAAACCCTGGGGCTAGCGGGGGGGCAGGCACCGGGGAGCTGTTTTTT,CASRKNPGASGGAGTGELFF
many,TRBJ2-7,.,TRBV7-2,TGTGCCAGCAGCTTAAGGGTAGCGCCCTACGAGCAGTACTTC,CASSLRVAPYEQYF
many,TRBJ1-6,.,TRBV5-6,TGTGCCAGCAGCATTAGCCCAGAACGTCCCCTCCACTTT,CASSISPERPLHF
many,TRBJ1-6,.,TRBV7-6,TGTGCCAGCAGCTTAGCACAACAGGGAAATTCACCCCTCCACTTT,CASSLAQQGNSPLHF
many,TRBJ2-6,TRBD1,TRBV7-3,TGTGCCAGCAGCTTAACGTCCCCGGACAGGGGGCTTGGGGCCAACGTCCTGACTTTC,CASSLTSPDRGLGANVLTF
many,TRBJ2-7,TRBD1,TRBV19,TGTGCCAGTAGTCCCCTGACAGGGGGGAGACACGAGCAGTACTTC,CASSPLTGGRHEQYF
many,TRBJ1-5,.,TRBV28,TGTGCCAGCAGGACTCAGGACAGACGCCCGAAAACTAGCAATCAGCCCCAGCATTTT,CASRTQDRRPKTSNQPQHF
many,TRBJ1-4,TRBD1,TRBV14,TGTGCCAGCAGCCACAAGCCCAGGGGGAGTGAAAAACTGTTTTTT,CASSHKPRGSEKLFF
many,TRBJ2-2,TRBD2,TRBV19,TGTGCCAGTAGTTCTAGCGGAGTCACCGGGGAGCTGTTTTTT,CASSSSGVTGELFF
.,TRBJ2-7,TRBD1,TRBV30,TGTGCCTCCCGGGACAGCTACGAGCAGTACTTC,CASRDSYEQYF
many,TRBJ2-1,TRBD1,TRBV5-1,TGCGCCAGCAGCCTGGGGGAGGGACAGGGAAAATCGCAGTTCTTC,CASSLGEGQGKSQFF
many,TRBJ2-1,TRBD2,TRBV4-3,TGCGCCAGCAGCCCGTATAGCGGGACCACCTCCTACAATGAGCAGTTCTTC,CASSPYSGTTSYNEQFF
few,TRBJ2-5,TRBD1,TRBV5-1,TGCGCCAGCAGCAGATCCGGGACAGAAGAGACCCAGTACTTC,CASSRSGTEETQYF
many,TRBJ1-2,TRBD1,TRBV10-3,TGTGCCATCAGTGAGTCTGAGACAGGGAAGGCTAACTATGGCTACACCTTC,CAISESETGKANYGYTF
medium-sized,TRBJ2-1,TRBD1,TRBV7-9,TGTGCAAGTCGCTTATACGTCCGGGACAGACCCTACAATGAGCAGTTCTTC,CASRLYVRDRPYNEQFF
many,TRBJ2-7,TRBD1,TRBV5-4,TGTGCCAGCAGCCGGGGACAGGGGCGTTCCTACGAGCAGTACTTC,CASSRGQGRSYEQYF
many,TRBJ2-2,TRBD2,TRBV18,TGTGCCAGCTCACCACGGGTTCAGCGGGGGCCCCGACTAAACACCGGGGAGCTGTTTTTT,CASSPRVQRGPRLNTGELFF
many,TRBJ2-1,TRBD2,TRBV5-1,TGCGCCAGCAGCCCAACCGGGACTAGCGGGGTAAATGAGCAGTTCTTC,CASSPTGTSGVNEQFF
many,TRBJ2-2,.,TRBV10-3,TGTGCCATCAGTGATGTATCCGGGGAGCTGTTTTTT,CAISDVSGELFF
medium-sized,TRBJ1-2,TRBD1,TRBV5-4,TGTGCCAGCAGCGGGGGACAGGGAAATGATAACTATGGCTACACCTTC,CASSGGQGNDNYGYTF
many,TRBJ2-1,TRBD2,TRBV28,TGTGCCAGCAGTTTATCAAGGGGAGGGGCTGGGCAGTTCTTC,CASSLSRGGAGQFF
few,TRBJ1-2,TRBD1,TRBV29-1,TGCAGCGTTCGGGACAGGGGGACGGGCTATGGCTACACCTTC,CSVRDRGTGYGYTF
many,TRBJ2-1,TRBD2,TRBV14,TGTGCCAGCAGCGTGAGCGGGGGGGCCCAGAATGAGCAGTTCTTC,CASSVSGGAQNEQFF
many,TRBJ1-2,.,TRBV13,TGTGCCAGCAGCTCGGACAGTGATGGCTACACCTTC,CASSSDSDGYTF
many,TRBJ1-2,.,TRBV12-3/TRBV12-4,TGTGCCAGCAGTGCTAATCAAGGACAGACCTATGGCTACACCTTC,CASSANQGQTYGYTF
many,TRBJ1-1,.,TRBV13,TGTGCCAGCAGCTTAGAAGGGGCAGGCATTGATTTCTTT,CASSLEGAGIDFF
many,TRBJ2-1,TRBD2,TRBV19,TGTGCCAGTAGTCCCACGGGACTAGCGGGGGTTGGAGTTGACAATGAGCAGTTCTTC,CASSPTGLAGVGVDNEQFF
medium-sized,TRBJ2-1,.,TRBV7-6,TGTGCCAGCAGCTTGGGGACTCTCGGGGTCAATGAGCAGTTCTTC,CASSLGTLGVNEQFF
medium-sized,TRBJ1-1,.,TRBV19,TGTGCCAGTAGTAAAGGATGGAGACAGTCGAACACTGAAGCTTTCTTT,CASSKGWRQSNTEAFF
many,TRBJ1-2,.,TRBV2,TGTGCCAGCACAGGCAGGCCAGCTAACTATGGCTACACCTTC,CASTGRPANYGYTF
many,TRBJ1-5,.,TRBV10-3,TGTGCCATCAGTGATCCCAGGACAGCTAATCAGCCCCAGCATTTT,CAISDPRTANQPQHF
many,TRBJ1-2,TRBD1,TRBV6-5,TGTGCCAGCAGTTACGGGCTGAGGGGGCAGGGGTATGGCTACACCTTC,CASSYGLRGQGYGYTF